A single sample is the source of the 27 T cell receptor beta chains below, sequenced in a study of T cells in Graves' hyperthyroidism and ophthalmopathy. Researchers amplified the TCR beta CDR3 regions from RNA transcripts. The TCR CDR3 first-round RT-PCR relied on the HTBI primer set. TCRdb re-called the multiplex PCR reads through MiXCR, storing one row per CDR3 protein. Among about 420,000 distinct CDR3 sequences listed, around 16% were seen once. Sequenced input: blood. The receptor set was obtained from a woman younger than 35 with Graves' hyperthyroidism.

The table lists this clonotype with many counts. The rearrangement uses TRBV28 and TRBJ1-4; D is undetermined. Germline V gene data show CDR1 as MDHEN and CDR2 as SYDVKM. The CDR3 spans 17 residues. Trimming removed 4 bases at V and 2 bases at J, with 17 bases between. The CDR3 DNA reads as TGTGCCAGCAGTTCCCCCAGTCGGGCCCGCACTAATGAAAAACTGTTTTTT. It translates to CASSSPSRARTNEKLFF.

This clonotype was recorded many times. Here the CDR3 DNA reads TGCAGTGCTGAGGGGCTCCGGCCCCGGGCCCTGAACACTGAAGCTTTCTTT. This codes for CSAEGLRPRALNTEAFF. This chain links TRBV20-1 with TRBJ1-1, with D possibly TRBD1 on 5 matching bases. Germline V gene lookup returns CDR1 DFQATT and CDR2 SNEGSKA (reference sequence). The CDR3 is 17 amino acids. The germline V and J ends were trimmed by 5 bases and 0 bases, with 22 bases remaining between them.

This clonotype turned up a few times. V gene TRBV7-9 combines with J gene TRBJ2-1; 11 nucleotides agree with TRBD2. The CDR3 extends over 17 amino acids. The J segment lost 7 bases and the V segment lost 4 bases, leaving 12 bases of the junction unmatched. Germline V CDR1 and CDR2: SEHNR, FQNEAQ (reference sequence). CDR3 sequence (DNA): TGTGCCAGCAGCTGGCCGACTAGCGGGAACGAGTGGAATGAGCAGTTCTTC. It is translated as CASSWPTSGNEWNEQFF.

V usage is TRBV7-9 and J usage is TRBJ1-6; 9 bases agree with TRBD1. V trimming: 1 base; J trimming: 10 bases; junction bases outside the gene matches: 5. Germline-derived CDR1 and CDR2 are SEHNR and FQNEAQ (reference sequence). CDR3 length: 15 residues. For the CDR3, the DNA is TGTGCCAGCAGCTTAGGGGACAGGGAGGACTCACCCCTCCACTTT. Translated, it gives CASSLGDREDSPLHF.

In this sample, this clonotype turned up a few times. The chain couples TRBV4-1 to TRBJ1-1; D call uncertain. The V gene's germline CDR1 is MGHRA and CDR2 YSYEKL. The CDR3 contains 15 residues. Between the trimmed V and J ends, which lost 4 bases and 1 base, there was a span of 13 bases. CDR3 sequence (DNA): TGCGCCAGCAGCCCCTGGCGCGGTGCGAACACTGAAGCTTTCTTT. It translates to CASSPWRGANTEAFF.

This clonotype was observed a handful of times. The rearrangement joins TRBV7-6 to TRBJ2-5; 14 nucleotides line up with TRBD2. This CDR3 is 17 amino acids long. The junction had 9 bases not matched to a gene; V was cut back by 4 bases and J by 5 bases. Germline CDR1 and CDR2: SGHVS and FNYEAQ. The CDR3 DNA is TGTGCCAGCAGCTCCTCAAGACTAGCGGGGGGGTTGGAGACCCAGTACTTC. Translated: CASSSSRLAGGLETQYF. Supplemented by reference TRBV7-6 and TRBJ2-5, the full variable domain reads GAGVSQSPRYKVTKRGQDVALRCDPISGHVSLYWYRQALGQGPEFLTYFNYEAQQDKSGLPNDRFSAERPEGSISTLTIQRTEQRDSAMYRCASSSSRLAGGLETQYFGPGTRLLVL.

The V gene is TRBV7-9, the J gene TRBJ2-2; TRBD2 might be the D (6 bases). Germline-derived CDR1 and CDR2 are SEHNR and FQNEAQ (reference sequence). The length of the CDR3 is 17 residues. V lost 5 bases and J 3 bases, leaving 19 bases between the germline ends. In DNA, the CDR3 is TGTGCCAGCAGCCCCCCGGCGGGGCTGAAGGACACCGGGGAGCTGTTTTTT. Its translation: CASSPPAGLKDTGELFF.

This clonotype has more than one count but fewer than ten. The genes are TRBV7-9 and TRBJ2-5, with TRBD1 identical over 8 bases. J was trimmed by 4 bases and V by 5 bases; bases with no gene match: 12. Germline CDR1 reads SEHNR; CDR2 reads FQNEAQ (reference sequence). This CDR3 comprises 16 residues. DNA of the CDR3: TGTGCCAGCAGCGGCGAGCGGACAGGGTTCCCAGAGACCCAGTACTTC. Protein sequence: CASSGERTGFPETQYF.

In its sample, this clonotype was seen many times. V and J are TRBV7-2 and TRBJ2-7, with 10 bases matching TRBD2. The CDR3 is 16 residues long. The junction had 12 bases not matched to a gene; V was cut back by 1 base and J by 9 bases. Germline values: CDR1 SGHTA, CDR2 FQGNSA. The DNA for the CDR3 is TGTGCCAGCAGCTTAGGGTCTAGCGGGGGCCAGGGCGGGCAGTACTTC. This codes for CASSLGSSGGQGGQYF.

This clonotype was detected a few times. In DNA, the CDR3 is TGTGCCAGTAGTTCGAGAAATACACATGAAGCTTTCTTT. It yields the protein CASSSRNTHEAFF. The chain links TRBV19 to TRBJ1-1, with D uncertain. V lost 5 bases, J lost 7 bases, and 14 bases lay in between. The V gene's germline CDR1 is LNHDA and CDR2 SQIVND (reference sequence). The CDR3 length is 13 residues.

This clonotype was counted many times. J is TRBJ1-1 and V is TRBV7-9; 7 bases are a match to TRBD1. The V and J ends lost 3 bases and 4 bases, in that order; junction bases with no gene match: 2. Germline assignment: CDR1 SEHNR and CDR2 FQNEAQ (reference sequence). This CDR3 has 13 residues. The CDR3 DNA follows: TGTGCCAGCAGCTTGCCAGGGGGCACTGAAGCTTTCTTT. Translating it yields CASSLPGGTEAFF.

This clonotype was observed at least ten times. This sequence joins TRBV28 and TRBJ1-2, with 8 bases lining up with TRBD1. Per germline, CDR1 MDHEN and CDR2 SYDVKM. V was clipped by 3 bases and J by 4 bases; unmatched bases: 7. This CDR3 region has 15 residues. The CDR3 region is CASSFLYRGTYGYTF. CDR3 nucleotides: TGTGCCAGCAGTTTTTTGTACAGGGGGACCTATGGCTACACCTTC.

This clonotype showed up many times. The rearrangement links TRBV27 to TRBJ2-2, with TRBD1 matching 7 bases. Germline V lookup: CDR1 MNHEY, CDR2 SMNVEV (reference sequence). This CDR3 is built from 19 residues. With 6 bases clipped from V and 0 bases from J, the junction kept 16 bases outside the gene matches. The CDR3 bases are TGTGCCAGCAGCCAGACAGGGCTACCCCGCTACTCGAACACCGGGGAGCTGTTTTTT. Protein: CASSQTGLPRYSNTGELFF.

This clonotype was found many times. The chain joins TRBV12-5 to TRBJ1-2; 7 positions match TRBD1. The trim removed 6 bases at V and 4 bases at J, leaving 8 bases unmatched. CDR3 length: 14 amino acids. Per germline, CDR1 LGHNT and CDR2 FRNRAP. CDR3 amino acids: CASGPGQASYGYTF. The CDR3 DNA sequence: TGTGCTAGTGGGCCCGGACAGGCCTCCTATGGCTACACCTTC. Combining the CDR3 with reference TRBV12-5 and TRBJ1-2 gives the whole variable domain DARVTQTPRHKVTEMGQEVTMRCQPILGHNTVFWYRQTMMQGLELLAYFRNRAPLDDSGMPKDRFSAEMPDATLATLKIQPSEPRDSAVYFCASGPGQASYGYTFGSGTRLTVV.

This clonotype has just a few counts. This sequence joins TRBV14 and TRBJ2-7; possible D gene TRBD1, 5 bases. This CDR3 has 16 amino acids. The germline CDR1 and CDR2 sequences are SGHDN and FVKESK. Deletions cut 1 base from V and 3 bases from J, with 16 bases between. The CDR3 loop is CASSQGLGQVFYEQYF. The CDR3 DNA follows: TGTGCCAGCAGCCAAGGCCTGGGGCAAGTTTTCTACGAGCAGTACTTC.

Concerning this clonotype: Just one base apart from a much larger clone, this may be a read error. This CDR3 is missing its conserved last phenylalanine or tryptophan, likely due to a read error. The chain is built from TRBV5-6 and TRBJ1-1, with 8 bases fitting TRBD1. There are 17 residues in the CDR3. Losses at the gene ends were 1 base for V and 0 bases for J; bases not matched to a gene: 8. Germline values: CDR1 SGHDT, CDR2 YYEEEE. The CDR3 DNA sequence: TGTGCCAGCAGCTTGACAGGGGGATCCATTTTGAACACTGAAGCTTTCTCT. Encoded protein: CASSLTGGSILNTEAFS.

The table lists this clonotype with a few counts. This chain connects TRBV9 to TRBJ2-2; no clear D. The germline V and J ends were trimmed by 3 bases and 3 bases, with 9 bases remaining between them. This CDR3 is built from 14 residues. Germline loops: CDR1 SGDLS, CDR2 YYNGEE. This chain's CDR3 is CASSEAAHTGELFF. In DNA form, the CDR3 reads TGTGCCAGCAGCGAGGCGGCCCACACCGGGGAGCTGTTTTTT.

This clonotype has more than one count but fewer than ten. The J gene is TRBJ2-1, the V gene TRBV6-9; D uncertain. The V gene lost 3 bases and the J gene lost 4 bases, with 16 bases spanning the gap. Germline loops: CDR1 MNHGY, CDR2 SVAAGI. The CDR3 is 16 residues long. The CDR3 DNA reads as TGTGCCAGCAGTTACCCCCCCCGGTGGGAATACAATGAGCAGTTCTTC. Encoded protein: CASSYPPRWEYNEQFF.

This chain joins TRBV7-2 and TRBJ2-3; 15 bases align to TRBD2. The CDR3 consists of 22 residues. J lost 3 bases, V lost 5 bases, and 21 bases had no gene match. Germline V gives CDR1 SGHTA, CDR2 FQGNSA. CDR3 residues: CASSLPSHFHGLAGGLTDTQYF. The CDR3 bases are TGTGCCAGCAGCCTCCCCTCACACTTTCATGGACTAGCGGGGGGGCTAACAGATACGCAGTATTTT.

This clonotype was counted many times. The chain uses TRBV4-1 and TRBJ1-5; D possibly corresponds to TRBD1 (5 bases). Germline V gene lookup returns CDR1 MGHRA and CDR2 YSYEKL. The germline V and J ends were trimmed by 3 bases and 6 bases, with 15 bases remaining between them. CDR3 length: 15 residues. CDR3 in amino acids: CASSHPTGGGQPQHF. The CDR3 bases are TGCGCCAGCAGCCACCCCACAGGTGGCGGTCAGCCCCAGCATTTT.

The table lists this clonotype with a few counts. The CDR3 loop reads CASSSLSAGQETQYF. The CDR3 DNA reads TGTGCCAGCAGCTCCCTTTCTGCGGGCCAAGAGACCCAGTACTTC. The chain links TRBV7-6 to TRBJ2-5; D may be TRBD2 (5 bases). The CDR3 contains 15 residues. Trimming removed 4 bases at V and 1 base at J, with 13 bases between. Germline V CDR1 and CDR2: SGHVS, FNYEAQ.

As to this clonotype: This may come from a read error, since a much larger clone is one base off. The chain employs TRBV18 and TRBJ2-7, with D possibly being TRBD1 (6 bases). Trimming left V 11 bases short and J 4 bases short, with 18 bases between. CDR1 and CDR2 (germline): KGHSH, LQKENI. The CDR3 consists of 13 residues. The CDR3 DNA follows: TGTGCCTGCGCACCCGCAGGGGATTACGAGCAGTACTTC. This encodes CACAPAGDYEQYF.

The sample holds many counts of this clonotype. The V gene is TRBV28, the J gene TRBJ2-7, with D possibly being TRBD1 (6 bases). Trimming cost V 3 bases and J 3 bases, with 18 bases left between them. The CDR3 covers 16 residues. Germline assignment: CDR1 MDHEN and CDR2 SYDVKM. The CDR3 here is CASSFRGAETIYEQYF. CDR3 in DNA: TGTGCCAGCAGTTTCAGGGGCGCGGAGACCATCTACGAGCAGTACTTC.

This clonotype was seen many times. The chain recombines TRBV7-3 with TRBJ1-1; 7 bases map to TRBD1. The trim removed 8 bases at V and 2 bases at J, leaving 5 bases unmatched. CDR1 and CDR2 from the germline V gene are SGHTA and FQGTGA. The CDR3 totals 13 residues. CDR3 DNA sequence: TGTGCCAGCGCCGGACAGGAAAACACTGAAGCTTTCTTT. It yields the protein CASAGQENTEAFF.

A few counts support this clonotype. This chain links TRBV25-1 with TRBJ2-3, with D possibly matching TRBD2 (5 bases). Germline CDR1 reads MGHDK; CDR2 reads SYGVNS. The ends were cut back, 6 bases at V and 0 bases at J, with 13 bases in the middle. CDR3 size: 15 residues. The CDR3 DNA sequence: TGTGCCAGCAGCGGAAGCGGTTCTAGCACAGATACGCAGTATTTT. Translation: CASSGSGSSTDTQYF.

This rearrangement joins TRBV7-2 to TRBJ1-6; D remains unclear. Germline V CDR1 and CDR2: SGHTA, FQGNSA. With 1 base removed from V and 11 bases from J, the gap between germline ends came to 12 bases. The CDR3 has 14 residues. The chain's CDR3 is CASSLGQSTTPLHF. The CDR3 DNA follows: TGTGCCAGCAGCTTAGGTCAATCCACGACACCCCTCCACTTT. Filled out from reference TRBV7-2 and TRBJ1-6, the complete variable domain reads GAGVSQSPSNKVTEKGKDVELRCDPISGHTALYWYRQSLGQGLEFLIYFQGNSAPDKSGLPSDRFSAERTGGSVSTLTIQRTQQEDSAVYLCASSLGQSTTPLHFGNGTRLTVT.

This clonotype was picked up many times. CDR3 in amino acids: CSARDPGPQGKEQYF. CDR3 DNA: TGCAGTGCTAGAGATCCAGGGCCCCAGGGGAAGGAGCAGTACTTC. The rearrangement uses TRBV20-1 and TRBJ2-7; D perhaps matches TRBD1 (6 bases). V dropped 0 bases and J dropped 7 bases, with 19 bases sitting between them. The CDR3 length is 15 residues. In germline, CDR1 is DFQATT, CDR2 SNEGSKA (reference sequence).